The source of this T cell receptor beta chain is a study of shared clonotypes between healthy human individuals. Overall study: Donors, aged 18 to 49, were a couple of women and three men. Study findings and constraints: Clonotypes shared by all four donors outscored non-shared clonotypes in generation probability. Naive subsets tended to show greater estimated richness than memory subsets.

Germline loops: CDR1 SGHRS, CDR2 YFSETQ. V was trimmed by 0 bases and J by 7 bases, leaving 13 bases between them. The CDR3 spans 14 residues. Naive CD8 cells lacked CD45RO, underwent positive selection for CCR7 and left out terminally differentiated effector memory CD45RA+ cells. In the case of this clone: No antigen is known for it.

Genomic DNA per cell subset filled all wells of several immunoSEQ plates. Profiling relied on immunoSEQ multiplex PCR, and the TCRdb table lists in-frame clones only, not all of them. This repertoire shows some 1,900,000 clones, about 94% found once; its top ten account for more than 0.95%. The sequenced sample was naive CD8+ T cells sorted from blood. The chain combines TRBV5-1 with TRBJ2-5; the D gene is possibly TRBD2 (5 bases). This sequence originates from a man aged 18-30 years in good health. The CDR3 spells CASSLENTEGTQYF. Here the CDR3 DNA reads TGCGCCAGCAGCTTGGAGAACACTGAGGGGACCCAGTACTTC.